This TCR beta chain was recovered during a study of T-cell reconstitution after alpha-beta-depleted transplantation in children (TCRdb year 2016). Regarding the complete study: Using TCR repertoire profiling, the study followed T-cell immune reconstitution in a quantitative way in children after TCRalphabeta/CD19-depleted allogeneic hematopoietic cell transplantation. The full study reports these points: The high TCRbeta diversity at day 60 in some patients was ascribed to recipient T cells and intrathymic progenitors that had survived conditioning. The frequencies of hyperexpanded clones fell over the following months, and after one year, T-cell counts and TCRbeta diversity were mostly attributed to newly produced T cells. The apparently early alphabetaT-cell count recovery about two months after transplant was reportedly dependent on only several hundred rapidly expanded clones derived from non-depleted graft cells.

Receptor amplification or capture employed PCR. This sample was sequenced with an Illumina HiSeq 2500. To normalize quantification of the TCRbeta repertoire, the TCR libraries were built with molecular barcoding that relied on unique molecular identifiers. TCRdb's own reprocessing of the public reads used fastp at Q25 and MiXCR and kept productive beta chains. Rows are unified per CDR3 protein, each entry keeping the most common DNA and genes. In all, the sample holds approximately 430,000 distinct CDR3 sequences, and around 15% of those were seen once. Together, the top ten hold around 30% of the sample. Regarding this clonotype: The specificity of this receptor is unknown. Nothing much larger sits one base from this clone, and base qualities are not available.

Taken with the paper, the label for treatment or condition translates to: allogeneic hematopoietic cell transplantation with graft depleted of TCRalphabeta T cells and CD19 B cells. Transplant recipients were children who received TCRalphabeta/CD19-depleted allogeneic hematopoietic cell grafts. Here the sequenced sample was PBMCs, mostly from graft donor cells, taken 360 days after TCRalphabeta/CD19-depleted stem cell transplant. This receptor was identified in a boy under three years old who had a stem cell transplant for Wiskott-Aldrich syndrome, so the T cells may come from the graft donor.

The bases read TGTGCCAGCAGGGTAGCGGGAGCCGGTGAGCAGTTCTTC. This translates into CASRVAGAGEQFF. Recombination linked TRBV7-9 to TRBJ2-1, and 9 junctional nucleotides match TRBD2. Measured from the cysteine to the phenylalanine, the CDR3 is 13 residues long. Only the CDR3 DNA is retained, 39 bases long and in frame from the first base. Trimming takes 6 bases off V and 9 bases off J; junction bases not matched to a gene: 6. Via the germline V gene (reference sequence), CDR1 is SEHNR and CDR2 FQNEAQ.